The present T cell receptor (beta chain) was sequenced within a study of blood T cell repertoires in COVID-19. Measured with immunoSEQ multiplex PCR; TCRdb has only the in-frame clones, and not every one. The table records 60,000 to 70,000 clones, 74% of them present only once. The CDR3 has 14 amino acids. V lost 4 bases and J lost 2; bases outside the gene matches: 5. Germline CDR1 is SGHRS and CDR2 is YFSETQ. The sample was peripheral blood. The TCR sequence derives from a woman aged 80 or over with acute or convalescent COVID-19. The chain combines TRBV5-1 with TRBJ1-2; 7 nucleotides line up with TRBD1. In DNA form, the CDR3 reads TGCGCCAGCAGCCCTGAGGGACAGAACTATGGCTACACCTTC. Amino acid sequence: CASSPEGQNYGYTF.